This T cell receptor (beta chain) was obtained from a study of CD8+ T cells in alopecia areata (dated by TCRdb to 2016 to 2018). About the investigation overall: Treated patients were enrolled in an open-label pilot trial of oral tofacitinib, 5 to 10 mg twice daily, for moderate-to-severe alopecia areata. Patients stayed on tofacitinib for 6 to 18 months and then had 6 months of follow-up off drug so that delayed response and recurrence could be assessed. To study T cell clonal expansion in alopecia areata, the researchers applied high-throughput TCRbeta sequencing to both the C3H/HeJ mouse model and human patients. On the human side, TCRbeta sequencing was run on scalp tissue and on sorted CD4+ and CD8+ peripheral blood T cells from healthy controls and from alopecia areata patients with either patchy or totalis/universalis disease. Tofacitinib-treated patients had biopsies at baseline and at 4 and 24 weeks of treatment, with a later scalp biopsy in several patients. Clonality in the scalp was compared among normal scalp (n=4), patchy alopecia areata scalp (n=8), and alopecia totalis/universalis scalp (n=8). RNA was extracted with the PAXgene miRNA kit for fixed scalp, the miRNeasy kit for PBMCs, and the RNeasy kit for mouse skin. TCRbeta CDR3 regions were amplified by immunoSEQ multiplex PCR with 35 Vbeta forward and 13 Jbeta reverse primers. Study-wide findings and limitations: Shared TCR sequences between patients were less evident than in mice, which may be partly attributable to HLA diversity in the patient population. Compared with normal scalp, lesional scalp had higher clonality and more expanded CD8+ clones, particularly in alopecia totalis/universalis, a pattern that suggests antigenic drive. Unlike mouse skin, which is dominated by gammadelta T cells, normal human skin has resident alphabeta T cells that are also sequenced, and this complicates analysis of the scalp TCR repertoire.

The CDR3 sequence holds 15 residues, the cysteine and phenylalanine included. The CDR3 DNA has 45 bases and is translated from base 1. The germline V gene encodes CDR1 SGHNT and CDR2 YYREEE (reference sequence). V is reduced by 4 bases and J by 5 bases, leaving a spacing of 17 bases between them. About this clone itself: Its antigen is unknown. No clone much larger than this one lies a single base away; base qualities are absent.

The meaning of the sample's time point label: baseline before oral tofacitinib. From alopecia areata patients, peripheral blood was collected along with lesional scalp punch biopsies. PBMCs were isolated by density centrifugation and stained for CD3, CD4 and CD8, after which CD4+ and CD8+ T cells were sorted on a FACSAria. To prepare the library, the immunoSEQ multiplex PCR assay was applied. RNA was extracted from all samples and reverse transcribed into cDNA, which served as template for TCR sequencing. SuperScript III was used for first-strand cDNA synthesis, primed with a 2:1 mix of oligo-dT and random hexamers. A synthetic immune receptor repertoire was used to measure amplification bias, and any remaining bias was corrected computationally. Turning to the authors' computational methods: Raw reads were preprocessed to remove errors, and CDR3 was defined by IMGT conventions from the conserved cysteine to phenylalanine. Clonality was calculated as 1 minus Shannon entropy normalized by log2 of the number of productive unique TCRs. CD4 or CD8 identity of scalp clones was inferred by cross-referencing scalp TCRbeta sequences with sorted blood CD4 and CD8 repertoires. The table comes from immuneACCESS by way of TCRdb, which keeps in-frame sequences with V and J called. Part of the clones is missing from these tables; in studies checked, under half for an unresolved V gene and the rest for unknown reasons. V, J and clone size are those of that table, while D and trimming were read from the DNA. Here the sample has roughly 250,000 clones; 67% occur a single time. Of the sample, more than 0.95% is held by the ten largest clones.

The material was CD4+ T cells sorted from blood, obtained at week 0. In this chain, TRBV5-4 is recombined with TRBJ2-3; the D segment is perhaps TRBD1 or TRBD2, each sharing 5 matched bases. This receptor was identified in a human donor with alopecia areata. The CDR3 protein is CASSTGLAGGDTQYF. The nucleotide sequence reads as follows: TGTGCCAGCAGCACAGGACTCGCTGGGGGAGATACGCAGTATTTT.